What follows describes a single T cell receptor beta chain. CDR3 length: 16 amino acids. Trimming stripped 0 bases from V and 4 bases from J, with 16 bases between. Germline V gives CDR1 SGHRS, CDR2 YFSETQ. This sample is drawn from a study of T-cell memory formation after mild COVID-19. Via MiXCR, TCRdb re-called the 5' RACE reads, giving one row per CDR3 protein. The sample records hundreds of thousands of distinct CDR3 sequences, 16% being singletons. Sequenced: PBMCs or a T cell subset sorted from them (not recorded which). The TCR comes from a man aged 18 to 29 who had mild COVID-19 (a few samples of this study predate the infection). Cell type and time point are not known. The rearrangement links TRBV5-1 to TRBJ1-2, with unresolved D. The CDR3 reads CASSLDRSSRTYGYTF. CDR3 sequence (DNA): TGCGCCAGCAGCTTGGATCGTTCTAGTCGGACCTATGGCTACACCTTC.